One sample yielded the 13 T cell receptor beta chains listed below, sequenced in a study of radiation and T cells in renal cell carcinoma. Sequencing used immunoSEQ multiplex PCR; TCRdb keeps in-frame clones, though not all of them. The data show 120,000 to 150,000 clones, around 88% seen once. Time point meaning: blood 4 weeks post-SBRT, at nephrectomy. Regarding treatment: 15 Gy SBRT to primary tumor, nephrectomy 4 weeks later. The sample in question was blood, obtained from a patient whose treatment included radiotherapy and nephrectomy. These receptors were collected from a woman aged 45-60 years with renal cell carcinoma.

CDR3 DNA: TGTGCCAGCTCACCACCGCCGACACCGTACGAGCAGTACTTC. The encoded protein is CASSPPPTPYEQYF. The chain has TRBV18 and TRBJ2-7; D is ambiguous. Deletions cut 0 bases from V and 4 bases from J, with 10 bases between. CDR1 is KGHSH and CDR2 is LQKENI in the germline V gene. CDR3 length: 14 amino acids.

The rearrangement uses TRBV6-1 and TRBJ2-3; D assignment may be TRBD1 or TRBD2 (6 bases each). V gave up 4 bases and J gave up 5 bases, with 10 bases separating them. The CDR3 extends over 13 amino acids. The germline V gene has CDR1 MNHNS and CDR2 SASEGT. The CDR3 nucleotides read TGTGCCAGCAGTGTGGGGGGCCAAGATACGCAGTATTTT. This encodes CASSVGGQDTQYF.

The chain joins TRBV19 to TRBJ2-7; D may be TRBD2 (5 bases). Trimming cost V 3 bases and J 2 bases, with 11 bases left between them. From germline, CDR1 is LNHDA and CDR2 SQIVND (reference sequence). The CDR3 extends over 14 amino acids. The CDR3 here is CASSISSNTYEQYF. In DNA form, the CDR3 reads TGTGCCAGTAGTATTTCTAGCAATACCTACGAGCAGTACTTC.

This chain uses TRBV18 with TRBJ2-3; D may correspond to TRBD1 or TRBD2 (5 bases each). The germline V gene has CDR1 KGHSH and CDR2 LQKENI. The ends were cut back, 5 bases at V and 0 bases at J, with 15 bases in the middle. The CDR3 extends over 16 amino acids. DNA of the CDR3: TGTGCCAGCTCATTTGGTGGGGGTCCTAGCACAGATACGCAGTATTTT. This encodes CASSFGGGPSTDTQYF.

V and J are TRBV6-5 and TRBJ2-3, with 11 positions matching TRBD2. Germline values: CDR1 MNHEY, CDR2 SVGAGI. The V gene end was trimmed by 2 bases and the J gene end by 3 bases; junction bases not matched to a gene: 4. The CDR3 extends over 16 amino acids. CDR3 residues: CASSYRSSGGTDTQYF. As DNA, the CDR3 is TGTGCCAGCAGTTACCGGTCTAGCGGGGGGACAGATACGCAGTATTTT.

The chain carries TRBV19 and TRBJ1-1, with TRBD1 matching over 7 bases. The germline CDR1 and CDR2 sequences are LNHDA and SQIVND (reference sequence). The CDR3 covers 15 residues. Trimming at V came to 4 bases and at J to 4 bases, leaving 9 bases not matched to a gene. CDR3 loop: CASSKLQGISTEAFF. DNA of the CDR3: TGTGCCAGTAGTAAATTACAGGGGATTAGCACTGAAGCTTTCTTT.

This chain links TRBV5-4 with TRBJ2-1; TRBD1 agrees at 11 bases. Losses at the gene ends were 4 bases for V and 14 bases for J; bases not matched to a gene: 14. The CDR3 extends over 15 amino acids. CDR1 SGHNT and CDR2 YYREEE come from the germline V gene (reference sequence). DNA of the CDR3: TGTGCCAGCAGCAACTCCGGGACAGGGGGGTTGAAGGAGTTCTTC. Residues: CASSNSGTGGLKEFF.

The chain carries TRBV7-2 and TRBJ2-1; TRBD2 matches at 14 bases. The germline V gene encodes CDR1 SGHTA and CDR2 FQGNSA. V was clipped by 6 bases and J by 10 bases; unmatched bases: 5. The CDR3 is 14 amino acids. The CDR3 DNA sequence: TGTGCCAGCAGGACTAGCGGGGGGGCTCAAGAGCAGTTCTTC. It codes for CASRTSGGAQEQFF.

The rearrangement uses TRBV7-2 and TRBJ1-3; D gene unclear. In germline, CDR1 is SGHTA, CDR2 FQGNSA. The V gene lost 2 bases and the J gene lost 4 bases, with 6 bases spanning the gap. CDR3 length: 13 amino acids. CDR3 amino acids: CASSLQFGNTIYF. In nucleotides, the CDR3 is TGTGCCAGCAGCTTACAGTTCGGAAACACCATATATTTT.

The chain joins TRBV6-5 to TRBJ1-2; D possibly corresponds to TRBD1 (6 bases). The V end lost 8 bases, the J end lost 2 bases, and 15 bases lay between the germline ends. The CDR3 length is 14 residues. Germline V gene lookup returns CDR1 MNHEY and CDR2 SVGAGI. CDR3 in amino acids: CASGTLQGNYGYTF. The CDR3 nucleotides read TGTGCCAGCGGTACCTTACAGGGCAACTATGGCTACACCTTC.

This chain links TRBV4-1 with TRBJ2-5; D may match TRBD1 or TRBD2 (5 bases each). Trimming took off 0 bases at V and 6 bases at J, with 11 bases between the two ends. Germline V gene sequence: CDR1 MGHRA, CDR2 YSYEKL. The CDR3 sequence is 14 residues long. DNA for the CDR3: TGCGCCAGCAGCCAAGATCGGGGCCCTCAGACCCAGTACTTC. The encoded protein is CASSQDRGPQTQYF.

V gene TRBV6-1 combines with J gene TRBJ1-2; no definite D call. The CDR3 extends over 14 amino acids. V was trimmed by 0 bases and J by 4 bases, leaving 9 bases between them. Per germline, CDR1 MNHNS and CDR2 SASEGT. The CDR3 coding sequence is TGTGCCAGCAGTGAAGCTTGGGGTTCCTATGGCTACACCTTC. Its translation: CASSEAWGSYGYTF.

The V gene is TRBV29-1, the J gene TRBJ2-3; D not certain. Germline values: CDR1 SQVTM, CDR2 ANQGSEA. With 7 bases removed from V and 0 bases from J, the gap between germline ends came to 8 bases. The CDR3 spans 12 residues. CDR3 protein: CSGSTSTDTQYF. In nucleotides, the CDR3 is TGCAGCGGATCGACAAGCACAGATACGCAGTATTTT.